The clone carrying this TCR beta chain has a count of ten or more. Germline values: CDR1 MNHNS, CDR2 SASEGT. V gave up 7 bases and J gave up 2 bases; unmatched junction bases: 20. The CDR3 contains 19 residues. Building the TCR beta libraries relied on iRepertoire HTBI primers, and CDR3 regions underwent Arm-PCR. MiXCR, applied by TCRdb to the multiplex PCR reads, yields one record per CDR3 protein. The table shows some 370,000 distinct CDR3 sequences, with around 11% occurring only once. The data are from a study of regulatory T cells in long-lasting Graves disease. Described time point: newly diagnosed GD, antithyroid drugs for less than 3 months. Extracted PBMC RNA gave rise to the TCR library. The data also belong to a second study, concerning T cells in Graves' hyperthyroidism and ophthalmopathy.

This clonotype was obtained from a woman between 18 and 29 years old with Graves disease. This chain joins TRBV6-1 and TRBJ2-3; 8 bases are a match to TRBD2. Specimen: peripheral blood mononuclear cells (PBMCs), collected at new diagnosis, from a patient treated with antithyroid drugs. CDR3 protein: CASNKAGALLLSNTDTQYF. CDR3 bases: TGTGCCAGCAACAAAGCGGGAGCTCTCCTCCTCAGCAACACAGATACGCAGTATTTT.